The 13 T cell receptor beta chains presented below share a single source sample, sequenced in a study of vaccination effects on CD4 cells after COVID-19. ViraFEST used viral peptide pools to expand antigen-specific CD4+ T cells before sequencing. Cultured cells yielded isolated CD4+ T cells after more than nine days. Participants completed two doses of the BNT162b2 or mRNA-1273 vaccine. Clones were sequenced by immunoSEQ multiplex PCR, and TCRdb holds only the in-frame ones, with some missing. The repertoire includes more than 60,000 clones, around 70% of them detected once, and roughly 1.4% sits in the top ten. No antigen has been identified for these receptors. The sample was CD4+ T cells from PBMCs cultured with HCoV-229E spike peptides, taken after COVID-19 vaccination. The receptor set was obtained from a human donor who received a COVID-19 vaccine.

The V call is TRBV20-1, the J call TRBJ2-1, with D possibly TRBD2 on 6 matching bases. The CDR3 is 16 amino acids. CDR1 DFQATT and CDR2 SNEGSKA come from the germline V gene (reference sequence). V gave up 3 bases and J gave up 0 bases, with 15 bases separating them. The CDR3 nucleotides are TGCAGTGCTAGTAATCCTCGGGGGAGCTCCTACAATGAGCAGTTCTTC. Protein sequence: CSASNPRGSSYNEQFF.

This clone was counted between two and nine times. CDR3 sequence reads: CASRLAGGGPGELFF. The CDR3, as DNA: TGTGCCAGCAGACTAGCGGGGGGCGGCCCCGGGGAGCTGTTTTTT. V gene TRBV7-9 combines with J gene TRBJ2-2; 12 bases line up with TRBD2. CDR1 is SEHNR and CDR2 is FQNEAQ in the germline V gene (reference sequence). CDR3 length: 15 amino acids. Losses at the gene ends were 6 bases for V and 6 bases for J; bases not matched to a gene: 5.

J is TRBJ1-6 and V is TRBV4-1; D gene ambiguous. Germline loops: CDR1 MGHRA, CDR2 YSYEKL. Trimming cost V 1 base and J 0 bases, with 10 bases left between them. The CDR3 consists of 17 residues. The CDR3 region has the DNA TGCGCCAGCAGCCAAGGGCAGCCGAGCTCCTATAATTCACCCCTCCACTTT. Amino acids: CASSQGQPSSYNSPLHF.

The rearrangement links TRBV11-2 to TRBJ2-7; 8 bases line up with TRBD1. This CDR3 contains 15 residues. Germline values: CDR1 SGHAT, CDR2 FQNNGV. The trim removed 5 bases at V and 0 bases at J, leaving 6 bases unmatched. The CDR3 DNA is TGTGCCAGCAGCCTGAATGGACAGGGCTCCTACGAGCAGTACGTC. Its protein product is CASSLNGQGSYEQYV.

The J gene is TRBJ1-2, the V gene TRBV24-1; no clear D gene. Looked up from germline, CDR1 is KGHDR and CDR2 is SFDVKD. V lost 9 bases and J lost 8, with 12 bases in between. The CDR3 is 11 amino acids. CDR3 residues: CATPLVGGYTF. Written as DNA, the CDR3 is TGTGCCACCCCCCTAGTGGGCGGCTACACCTTC.

V usage is TRBV20-1 and J usage is TRBJ2-5, with TRBD2 identical over 11 bases. The germline V gene has CDR1 DFQATT and CDR2 SNEGSKA (reference sequence). The CDR3 covers 14 residues. The ends lost 6 bases at V and 5 bases at J; junction bases unmatched: 8. CDR3 sequence reads: CSASVAGGRETQYF. In DNA, the CDR3 is TGCAGTGCCAGTGTAGCGGGGGGGCGGGAGACCCAGTACTTC.

The chain employs TRBV4-3 and TRBJ2-3, with TRBD1 identical over 8 bases. The trim removed 1 base at V and 3 bases at J, leaving 3 bases unmatched. The CDR3 contains 15 residues. CDR1 is LGHNA, CDR2 YSLEER, per germline. CDR3: CASSQGRGRTDTQYF. The CDR3 DNA is TGCGCCAGCAGCCAAGGCAGGGGGCGTACAGATACGCAGTATTTT.

The chain uses TRBV7-3 and TRBJ2-5; 12 bases align to TRBD2. J was trimmed by 5 bases and V by 1 base; bases with no gene match: 14. The CDR3 totals 19 residues. The germline V gene has CDR1 SGHTA and CDR2 FQGTGA. CDR3 in amino acids: CASSLMGASGGADAETQYF. For the CDR3, the DNA is TGTGCCAGCAGCTTAATGGGGGCTAGCGGGGGGGCGGATGCTGAGACCCAGTACTTC.

Here the CDR3 reads CASSFKTRESAANYGYTF. CDR3 nucleotides: TGTGCCAGCAGCTTTAAGACGAGAGAAAGCGCAGCTAACTATGGCTACACCTTC. The chain links TRBV7-2 to TRBJ1-2, with D unresolved. The CDR3 has 18 residues. Trimming removed 3 bases at V and 0 bases at J, with 20 bases between. Germline V gene sequence: CDR1 SGHTA, CDR2 FQGNSA.

The chain uses TRBV6-5 and TRBJ2-4; D not resolved. Germline V gene lookup returns CDR1 MNHEY and CDR2 SVGAGI. This CDR3 region has 15 residues. V was clipped by 6 bases and J by 1 base, with 13 bases between them. The DNA for the CDR3 is TGTGCCAGCAGGCCCACTTTTGTCGCCAAAAACATTCAGTACTTC. It specifies CASRPTFVAKNIQYF.

V gene TRBV5-1 combines with J gene TRBJ2-5, with D perhaps matching TRBD1 or TRBD2 (5 bases each). The germline V and J ends were trimmed by 0 bases and 0 bases, with 15 bases remaining between them. Germline V gives CDR1 SGHRS, CDR2 YFSETQ. The length of the CDR3 is 17 residues. CDR3 in amino acids: CASSLAILPGHQETQYF. DNA for the CDR3: TGCGCCAGCAGCTTGGCCATCCTACCGGGACACCAAGAGACCCAGTACTTC.

The chain joins TRBV28 to TRBJ1-3; D is possibly TRBD1 (5 bases). The CDR3 runs to 13 residues. The germline gives CDR1 MDHEN, CDR2 SYDVKM. V was cut by 7 bases and J by 3 bases, with 10 bases left in between. The CDR3 loop is CASTKTVGNTIYF. Written as DNA, the CDR3 is TGTGCCAGCACCAAGACAGTTGGAAACACCATATATTTT.

This clone is categorized as medium-sized. The rearrangement uses TRBV24-1 and TRBJ2-1; 9 bases are a match to TRBD1. There are 17 residues in the CDR3. The V gene's germline CDR1 is KGHDR and CDR2 SFDVKD. V gave up 4 bases and J gave up 3 bases; unmatched junction bases: 9. CDR3 region: CATSDSMTGGHYNEQFF. Here the CDR3 DNA reads TGTGCCACCAGTGACAGTATGACAGGGGGTCACTACAATGAGCAGTTCTTC.